In this sample, the clone carrying this T cell receptor beta chain turned up many times. Its matching antigen is unknown. The data are from a study of beta chain features in type 1 diabetes. Study details: The study examined about 110,000,000 sorted cells across all samples. Points from the study as a whole: Researchers reported that naive, central memory and Treg TCRB repertoires appeared more similar in patients than in healthy donors.

The authors took one heparinised blood draw, averaging roughly 120 mL, from each donor. Once sorted, every population was more than 98% pure. The study reverse transcribed the entire isolated RNA, so it sequenced expressed TCRB transcripts. Produced via immunoSEQ multiplex PCR; TCRdb's table is partial and in-frame only. The repertoire has roughly 150,000 clones, approximately 8.1% of them found once; the top ten carry 0.5% to 0.65%. Germline CDR1 is LNHNV and CDR2 is YYDKDF (reference sequence). Trimming shortened V by 0 bases and J by 5 bases, and 14 bases separated the two germline ends. The CDR3 totals 15 residues.

The sequence was collected from a man aged 18 to 29 in good health. J is TRBJ2-7 and V is TRBV15; tentative D call: TRBD1 (6 bases). The sample taken for sequencing was central memory CD4+ T cells from blood. The CDR3 DNA follows: TGTGCCACCAGCAGAGACCAAGGGGGAGTCGACGAGCAGTACTTC. Protein sequence: CATSRDQGGVDEQYF.